Listed below are T cell receptor beta chains from one sample, sequenced in a study of blood T cell repertoires in COVID-19. This table comes from immunoSEQ multiplex PCR, and its TCRdb copy is limited to in-frame clones, with some not included. The sample records 210,000 or so clones, 70% to 85% being singletons. Sequenced material: PBMCs or T cells enriched from blood (not recorded which). The source of these receptors is a man aged 60 to 69 who had recovered from COVID-19. CDR3s include the opening cysteine and the closing phenylalanine or tryptophan. A D gene is named only where the DNA matches it firmly. Some rows mark clone size as missing; the rest say once, few, many or name a class of expanded clone.

V	D	J	size	DNA	CDR3
TRBV30	-	TRBJ2-2	few	TGTGCCTGGAGTAGGCTAGCGAACACCGGGGAGCTGTTTTTT	CAWSRLANTGELFF
TRBV6-1	TRBD1	TRBJ1-1	-	TGTGCCAGCAGTGACAGGGGGAGGATCGGAGACACTGAAGCTTTCTTT	CASSDRGRIGDTEAFF
TRBV11-2	TRBD1	TRBJ1-2	-	TGTGCCAGCAGCGCGTGGACAGGTGTGAATGGCTACACCTTC	CASSAWTGVNGYTF
TRBV2	TRBD1	TRBJ2-7	-	TGTGCCAGCAGTGTAGTGACAGGGTTCTACGAGCAGTACTTC	CASSVVTGFYEQYF
TRBV11-3	TRBD2	TRBJ2-3	-	TGTGCCAGTGGACTAGCGGCTAGCACAGATACGCAGTATTTT	CASGLAASTDTQYF
TRBV6-1	-	TRBJ1-2	-	TGTGCCAGCAGTGAAACCCGGGACAACCCTGGGTGGGGCTACACCTTC	CASSETRDNPGWGYTF
TRBV5-1	-	TRBJ1-5	once	TGCGCCAGCAGCCAGGACCCGGGGGGCCAGCCCCAGCATTTT	CASSQDPGGQPQHF
TRBV4-3	-	TRBJ1-2	-	TGCGCCAGCAGCCAAGATGTGAATACAGTCTCGGGGGGCACCTTC	CASSQDVNTVSGGTF
TRBV5-6	TRBD1	TRBJ2-1	once	TGTGCCAGCAGCCCGATCGGGACAGGAGAATACAATGAGCAGTTCTTC	CASSPIGTGEYNEQFF
TRBV19	-	TRBJ2-3	few	TGTGCCAGTAGTAATGTTAGGCGGGGAAGACGTGTGGGTGAGGATACGCAGTATTTT	CASSNVRRGRRVGEDTQYF
TRBV18	-	TRBJ1-4	-	TGTGCCAGCTCACCTGGGACACCTGCAACTAATGAAAAACTGTTTTTT	CASSPGTPATNEKLFF
TRBV7-9	-	TRBJ2-1	-	TGTGCCAGCAGCTTCCGGGTCAGGCGGGGGCCTCTTCGAAACAATGAGCAGTTCTTC	CASSFRVRRGPLRNNEQFF
TRBV6-2/TRBV6-3	-	TRBJ1-2	-	TGTGCCAGCAGTTACTCGTCTTGGGGAGTTGGCTACACCTTC	CASSYSSWGVGYTF
TRBV6-2/TRBV6-3	-	TRBJ1-2	-	TGTGCCAGCAGCCTTCTGCCGGGGAACTATGGCTACACCTTC	CASSLLPGNYGYTF
TRBV6-5	-	TRBJ1-4	-	TGTGCCAGCAGTTACTCGAGCGCAACTAATGAAAAACTGTTTTTT	CASSYSSATNEKLFF
TRBV10-1	-	TRBJ1-1	-	TGCGCCAGCAGTGAGTCGCCTCTGGGGGGGCGCGTTTCTGAAGCTTTCTTT	CASSESPLGGRVSEAFF
TRBV19	TRBD2	TRBJ2-1	-	TGTGCCAGTAGTCCGCGGACTAGCGGGGGGTATAATGAGCAGTTCTTC	CASSPRTSGGYNEQFF
TRBV7-2	-	TRBJ2-3	-	TGTGCCAGCAGCTTAGCAGCCCTAGCGGATACGCAGTATTTT	CASSLAALADTQYF
TRBV19	-	TRBJ1-2	-	TGTGCCAGTAGTAGGTTGAGGGATAACTATGGCTACACCTTC	CASSRLRDNYGYTF
TRBV3-1/TRBV3-2	-	TRBJ1-6	-	TGTGCCAGCAGCCAGATCCCGGACACGAGGAATTCACCCCTCCACTTT	CASSQIPDTRNSPLHF
TRBV14	-	TRBJ2-7	-	TGTGCCAGCAGCCAATTCGGACAACAGTACTTC	CASSQFGQQYF
TRBV21-1	-	TRBJ2-5	-	TGTGCCAGCAGCGACCGGACTAGCGGGGGGCCCCAAGAGACCCAGTACTTC	CASSDRTSGGPQETQYF
TRBV7-9	TRBD2	TRBJ2-1	-	TGTGCCAGCAGCCTCCTTAACGGGGGGGCCGAATTCTTC	CASSLLNGGAEFF
TRBV19	TRBD1	TRBJ1-1	-	TGTGCCAGTAGAGCCGGGACAGGGTTTTCCACTGAAGCTTTCTTT	CASRAGTGFSTEAFF
TRBV2	-	TRBJ1-2	-	TGTGCCAGCAGTCCTATGGGGCCCGTCCCGAATGGCTACACCTTC	CASSPMGPVPNGYTF
TRBV19	TRBD1	TRBJ2-7	-	TGTGCCAGTAGTCCCAGGACAGGGCCCTACGAGCAGTACTTC	CASSPRTGPYEQYF
TRBV6-1	-	TRBJ1-1	-	TGTGCCAGCAGTGAAGGGACAGCTAATCTTTTCTTT	CASSEGTANLFF
TRBV9	TRBD1	TRBJ2-3	-	TGTGCCAGCAGCGTAGGGGGACAGGGGAGGACAGATACGCAGTATTTT	CASSVGGQGRTDTQYF
TRBV30	-	TRBJ2-7	-	TGTGCCTGGAGCCAAGGGCCGGGGTACTACGAGCAGTACTTC	CAWSQGPGYYEQYF
TRBV6-5	TRBD1	TRBJ2-7	-	TGTGCCAGCAGTACGACAGGGGAGAGCTCCTACGAGCAGTACTTC	CASSTTGESSYEQYF
TRBV6-5	-	TRBJ1-2	-	TGTGCCAGCAGTTACAGGGGGAGGGATGGCTACACCTTC	CASSYRGRDGYTF
TRBV18	TRBD1	TRBJ2-7	-	TGTGCCAGCTCACCAAAGGGGGCTAACGAGCAGTACTTC	CASSPKGANEQYF
TRBV11-2	-	TRBJ2-7	few	TGTGCCAGCAGCCGGGATCTTACATACGAGCAGTACTTC	CASSRDLTYEQYF
TRBV5-1	-	TRBJ2-3	-	TGCGCCAGCAGCTTGGCACACCCAGATACGCAGTATTTT	CASSLAHPDTQYF
TRBV24-1	TRBD1	TRBJ1-5	-	TGTGCCACCAGTGAGGTCCGGGACAGCGGACGATATAGCAATCAGCCCCAGCATTTT	CATSEVRDSGRYSNQPQHF
TRBV5-6	-	TRBJ2-7	-	TGTGCCAGCAGTAATTTCTACTACGAGCAGTACTTC	CASSNFYYEQYF
TRBV27	-	TRBJ1-2	-	TGTGCCAGCTCCTCAGACAGGCATCTTGGCTACACCTTC	CASSSDRHLGYTF
TRBV18	TRBD1	TRBJ2-1	-	TGTGCCAGCTCACCATTACAGGGGGCAGGCAATGAGCAGTTCTTC	CASSPLQGAGNEQFF
TRBV7-2	TRBD2	TRBJ2-1	-	TGTGCCAGCAGCCCGGGACTAGCGGGGGGGGAGCAGTTCTTC	CASSPGLAGGEQFF
TRBV2	TRBD1	TRBJ1-3	-	TGTGCCAGCAGTGTCTGGGACAGCTCTGGAAACACCATATATTTT	CASSVWDSSGNTIYF
TRBV7-3	TRBD1	TRBJ1-1	-	TGTGCCAGCAGCTTAATCGCAGGGGGGACTGAAGCTTTCTTT	CASSLIAGGTEAFF
TRBV24-1	-	TRBJ2-7	-	TGTGCCACCAGTGCTTCATACAGTGGCGAGCAGTACTTC	CATSASYSGEQYF
TRBV7-4	TRBD2	TRBJ2-4	once	TGTGCCAGCAGCTCCCTCGGTGCTAGCGGGGTATCTGACATTCAGTACTTC	CASSSLGASGVSDIQYF
TRBV5-1	-	TRBJ1-3	-	TGCGCCAGCAGCTTGCAACCACAGGGTGCCGGAAACACCATATATTTT	CASSLQPQGAGNTIYF
TRBV4-1	-	TRBJ1-3	-	TGCGCCAGCTCTCTAGAGGGTTTGAACACCATATATTTT	CASSLEGLNTIYF
TRBV7-2	-	TRBJ2-5	-	TGTGCCAGCAGCTTAGCCAGATTAGAGACCCAGTACTTC	CASSLARLETQYF
TRBV15	-	TRBJ2-6	-	TGTGCCACCAGCAAGAAAACACCCGGGGCCAACGTCCTGACTTTC	CATSKKTPGANVLTF
TRBV7-2	TRBD2	TRBJ2-3	-	TGTGCCAGCAGCTTATACGGGGGGAATACAGATACGCAGTATTTT	CASSLYGGNTDTQYF
TRBV29-1	TRBD1	TRBJ1-1	once	TGCAGCGTAGAGTTATTGGGACAGGGGACTGAAGCTTTCTTT	CSVELLGQGTEAFF
TRBV2	-	TRBJ1-3	-	TGTGCCAGCAATCTAGGCACGGCGGGTTCTGGAAACACCATATATTTT	CASNLGTAGSGNTIYF
TRBV6-5	TRBD1	TRBJ1-2	-	TGTGCCAGCAGTAGTCGGGACAGAACACACTATGGCTACACCTTC	CASSSRDRTHYGYTF
TRBV4-3	-	TRBJ2-3	-	TGCGCCAGCAGCCAAGATTACGGGGCAGGGGACCCAGATACGCAGTATTTT	CASSQDYGAGDPDTQYF
TRBV6-5	TRBD1	TRBJ1-1	few	TGTGCCAGCAGATCCCAGGGGGTAGTTAGCGCTTTCTTT	CASRSQGVVSAFF
TRBV2	-	TRBJ1-2	once	TGTGCCAGCAGCGCGGACAGAATTAACTATGGCTACACCTTC	CASSADRINYGYTF
TRBV4-3	TRBD2	TRBJ2-4	-	TGCGCCAGCAGCCATCGAGCGGGGGGATCCAAAAACATTCAGTACTTC	CASSHRAGGSKNIQYF
TRBV19	TRBD1	TRBJ2-1	-	TGTGCCAGTAGTATCGGACAGGGTCTACTGGGTGAGCAGTTCTTC	CASSIGQGLLGEQFF
TRBV5-6	TRBD2	TRBJ2-1	-	TGTGCCAGCAGCTTGACGCGGGGGGGCCCGGGCGAGCAGTTCTTC	CASSLTRGGPGEQFF